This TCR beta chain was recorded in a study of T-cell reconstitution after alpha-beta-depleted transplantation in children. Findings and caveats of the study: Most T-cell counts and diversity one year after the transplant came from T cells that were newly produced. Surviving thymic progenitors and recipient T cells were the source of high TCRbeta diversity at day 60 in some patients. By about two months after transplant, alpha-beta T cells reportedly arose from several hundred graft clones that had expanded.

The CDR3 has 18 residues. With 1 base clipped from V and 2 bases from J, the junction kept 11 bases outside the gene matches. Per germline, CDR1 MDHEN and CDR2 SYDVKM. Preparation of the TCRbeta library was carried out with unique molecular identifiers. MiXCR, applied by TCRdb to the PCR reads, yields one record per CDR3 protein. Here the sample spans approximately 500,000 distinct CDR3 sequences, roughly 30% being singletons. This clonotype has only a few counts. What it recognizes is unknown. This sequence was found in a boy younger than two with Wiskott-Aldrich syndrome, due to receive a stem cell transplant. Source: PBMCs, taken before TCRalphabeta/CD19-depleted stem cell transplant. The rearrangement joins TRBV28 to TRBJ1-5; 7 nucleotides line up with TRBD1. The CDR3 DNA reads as TGTGCCAGCAGTTTATCCTATAGACAGGGAAGGGGCAATCAGCCCCAGCATTTT. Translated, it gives CASSLSYRQGRGNQPQHF. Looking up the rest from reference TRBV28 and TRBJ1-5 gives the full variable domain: DVKVTQSSRYLVKRTGEKVFLECVQDMDHENMFWYRQDPGLGLRLIYFSYDVKMKEKGDIPEGYSVSREKKERFSLILESASTNQTSMYLCASSLSYRQGRGNQPQHFGDGTRLSIL.